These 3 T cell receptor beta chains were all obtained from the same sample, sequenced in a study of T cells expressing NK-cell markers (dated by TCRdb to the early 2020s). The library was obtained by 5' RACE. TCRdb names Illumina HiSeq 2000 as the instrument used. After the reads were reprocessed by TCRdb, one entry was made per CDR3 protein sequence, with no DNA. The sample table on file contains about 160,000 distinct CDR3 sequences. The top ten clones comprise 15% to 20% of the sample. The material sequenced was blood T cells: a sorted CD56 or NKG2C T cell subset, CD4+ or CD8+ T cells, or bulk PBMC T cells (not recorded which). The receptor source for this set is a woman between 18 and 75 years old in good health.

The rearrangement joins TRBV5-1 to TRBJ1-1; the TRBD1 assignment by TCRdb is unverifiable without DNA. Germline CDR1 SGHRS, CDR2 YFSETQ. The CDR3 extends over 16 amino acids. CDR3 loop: CASSLVAGGWGTEAFF. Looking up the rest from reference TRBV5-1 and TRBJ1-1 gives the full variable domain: KAGVTQTPRYLIKTRGQQVTLSCSPISGHRSVSWYQQTPGQGLQFLFEYFSETQRNKGNFPGRFSGRQFSNSRSEMNVSTLELGDSALYLCASSLVAGGWGTEAFFGQGTRLTVV.

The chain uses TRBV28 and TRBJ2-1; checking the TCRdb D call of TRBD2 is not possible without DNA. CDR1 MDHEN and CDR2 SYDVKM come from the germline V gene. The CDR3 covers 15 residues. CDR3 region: CASSPSLAGPGEQFF.

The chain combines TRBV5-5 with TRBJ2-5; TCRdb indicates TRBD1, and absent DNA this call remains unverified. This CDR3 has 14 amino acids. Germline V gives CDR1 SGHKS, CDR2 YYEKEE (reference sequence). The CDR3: CASSWGPDQETQYF.